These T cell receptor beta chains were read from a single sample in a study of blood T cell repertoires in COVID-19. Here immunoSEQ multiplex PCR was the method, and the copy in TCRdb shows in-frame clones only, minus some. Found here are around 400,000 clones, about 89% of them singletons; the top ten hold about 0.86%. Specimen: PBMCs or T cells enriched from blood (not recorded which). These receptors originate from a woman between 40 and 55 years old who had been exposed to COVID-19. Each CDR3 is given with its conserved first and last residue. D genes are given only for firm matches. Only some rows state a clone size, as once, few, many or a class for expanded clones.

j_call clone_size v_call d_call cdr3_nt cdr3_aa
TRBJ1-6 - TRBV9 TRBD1 TGTGCCAGCAGCCAATATGACAGGGGTGAGTCACCCCTCCACTTT CASSQYDRGESPLHF
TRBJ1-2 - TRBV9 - TGTGCCAGCAGCCGAAGTGCTACTGACAGAGAAGGCTACACCTTC CASSRSATDREGYTF
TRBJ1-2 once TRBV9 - TGTGCCAGCAGCCTGGGAGGAGGGTCGGACACTAACTATGGCTACACCTTC CASSLGGGSDTNYGYTF
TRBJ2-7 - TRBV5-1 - TGCGCCAGCAGCCGGAGGTATGAAGGAACCTACGAGCAGTACTTC CASSRRYEGTYEQYF
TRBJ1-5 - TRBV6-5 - TGTGCCATATTACAGGGCTACAATCAGCCCCAGCATTTT CAILQGYNQPQHF
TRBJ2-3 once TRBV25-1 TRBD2 TGTGCCAGCAGCCTCAGCGGGGGACCCCTCACAGATACGCAGTATTTT CASSLSGGPLTDTQYF
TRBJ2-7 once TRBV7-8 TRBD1 TGTGCCAGCAGCCCGCGGACAGGGCTTCCGTTAGAGCAGTACTTC CASSPRTGLPLEQYF
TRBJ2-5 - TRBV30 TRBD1 TGTGCCTTGCAGGGGGCTGGGGAGACCCAGTACTTC CALQGAGETQYF
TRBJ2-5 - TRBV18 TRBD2 TGTGCCAGCTCACCACCTAGCGGGAAGTACCAAGAGACCCAGTACTTC CASSPPSGKYQETQYF
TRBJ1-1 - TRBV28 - TGTGCCAGCAGCCCAGATAAAGGACTTTACACTGAAGCTTTCTTT CASSPDKGLYTEAFF
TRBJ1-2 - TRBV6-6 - TGTGCCAGCAGTCCCCGCCTTACAGTTTCCTCTGGCTACACCTTC CASSPRLTVSSGYTF
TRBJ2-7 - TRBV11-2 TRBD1 TGTGCCAGCAGGCCGACAGGGGTAAGCGAGCAGTACTTC CASRPTGVSEQYF
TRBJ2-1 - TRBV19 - TGTGCCAGTAGTATAGGACAACTTTTCAATGAGCAGTTCTTC CASSIGQLFNEQFF
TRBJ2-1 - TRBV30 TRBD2 TGTGCCTGGACGGGACTAGCAAGGAATGAGCAGTTCTTC CAWTGLARNEQFF
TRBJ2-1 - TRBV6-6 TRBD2 TGTGCCAGCAGTTCTAGCGGGGGGGTGTTTCCCAATGAGCAGTTCTTC CASSSSGGVFPNEQFF